A single sample gave rise to the 19 T cell receptor beta chains below, sequenced in a study of T cells in Graves' hyperthyroidism and ophthalmopathy. The investigators amplified TCR beta CDR3 regions from RNA transcripts. During a first-round RT-PCR of the TCR CDR3, the HTBI primer set was used. A single record per CDR3 protein comes from TCRdb applying MiXCR to the multiplex PCR reads. The sample holds a few hundred thousand distinct CDR3 sequences, about a sixth seen once. Sequencing was done on a sample of blood. The receptor set was obtained from a woman in her 40s with Graves' ophthalmopathy.

This clonotype was detected many times. The CDR3 spells CASSLTARYEQYF. The CDR3, as DNA: TGTGCCAGCAGCCTGACTGCTCGCTACGAGCAGTACTTC. The chain joins TRBV27 to TRBJ2-7; no definite D call. CDR1 and CDR2 from the germline V gene are MNHEY and SMNVEV (reference sequence). Trimming removed 6 bases from V and 3 bases from J, with 12 bases in between. CDR3 length: 13 residues.

This clonotype was detected many times. The chain carries TRBV9 and TRBJ2-5; TRBD2 might be the D (5 bases). Deletions cut 0 bases from V and 4 bases from J, with 10 bases between. CDR1 and CDR2 (germline): SGDLS, YYNGEE. The CDR3 runs to 14 residues. CDR3 sequence reads: CASSVELERETQYF. DNA of the CDR3: TGTGCCAGCAGCGTAGAACTAGAGAGAGAGACCCAGTACTTC.

This clonotype came up a few times. This sequence joins TRBV19 and TRBJ2-7; perhaps D is TRBD1 or TRBD2 (5 bases each). CDR1 LNHDA and CDR2 SQIVND come from the germline V gene (reference sequence). V dropped 6 bases and J dropped 0 bases, with 15 bases sitting between them. This CDR3 region has 15 residues. The CDR3 DNA reads as TGTGCCAGTAGATCTACCTGGGGGAGCTCCTACGAGCAGTACTTC. It yields the protein CASRSTWGSSYEQYF.

This clonotype was counted ten times or more. The rearrangement joins TRBV11-2 to TRBJ2-7, with TRBD1 matching over 11 bases. Losses at the gene ends were 4 bases for V and 4 bases for J; bases not matched to a gene: 3. The germline CDR1 and CDR2 sequences are SGHAT and FQNNGV. CDR3 length: 14 residues. This CDR3 is CASSWDRGVYEQYF. CDR3 in DNA: TGTGCCAGCAGCTGGGACAGGGGGGTATACGAGCAGTACTTC.

The table lists this clonotype with many counts. V is TRBV24-1 and J is TRBJ1-1; tentatively, D is TRBD1 (6 bases). The CDR3 sequence is 15 residues long. Trimming removed 11 bases at V and 10 bases at J, with 28 bases between. Per germline, CDR1 KGHDR and CDR2 SFDVKD. CDR3 DNA: TGTGCCATCCCCCTCGGCGGGAGCTCAGGAGGGGGAGCTTTCTTT. Translated, it gives CAIPLGGSSGGGAFF.

This clonotype was counted many times. V and J are TRBV20-1 and TRBJ1-2, with D tentatively TRBD1 (6 bases). The CDR3 is made up of 15 amino acids. The V end lost 6 bases, the J end lost 6 bases, and 23 bases lay between the germline ends. The V gene's germline CDR1 is DFQATT and CDR2 SNEGSKA (reference sequence). The CDR3 sequence is CSAGGFDRGLHGYTF. DNA of the CDR3: TGCAGTGCAGGGGGGTTCGACAGAGGGCTTCATGGCTACACCTTC.

Many counts were recorded for this clonotype. The genes are TRBV9 and TRBJ1-2; no reliable D call. Germline-derived CDR1 and CDR2 are SGDLS and YYNGEE. The CDR3 totals 10 residues. Deletions cut 7 bases from V and 4 bases from J, with 5 bases between. The CDR3 loop reads CASAGYGYTF. DNA for the CDR3: TGTGCCAGCGCAGGCTATGGCTACACCTTC.

This clonotype was counted once. Mismatch with germline at one junction end may stem from a read error. The chain has TRBV29-1 and TRBJ1-1, with D tentatively TRBD1 (5 bases). CDR1 is SQVTM and CDR2 is ANQGSEA in the germline V gene. This CDR3 has 14 amino acids. CDR3 residues: CSVEPVRDYTEASF. CDR3 DNA sequence: TGCAGCGTGGAACCGGTCAGGGACTACACTGAAGCTTCCTTT.

This clonotype showed up many times. The genes are TRBV7-3 and TRBJ1-5; possibly TRBD1 for D (5 bases). Germline V gene data show CDR1 as SGHTA and CDR2 as FQGTGA. V dropped 9 bases and J dropped 0 bases, with 12 bases sitting between them. This CDR3 is 14 amino acids long. The CDR3 coding sequence is TGTGCCAGTATCGGGACGGATAGCAATCAGCCCCAGCATTTT. Translated: CASIGTDSNQPQHF.

This clonotype occurred many times. This chain joins TRBV6-1 and TRBJ2-7; 8 bases line up with TRBD2. V shed 1 base, J shed 5 bases, and the junction held 10 bases outside the gene matches. The CDR3 has 16 amino acids. Germline V gene sequence: CDR1 MNHNS, CDR2 SASEGT. The CDR3 nucleotides are TGTGCCAGCAGTGAAGGATGGGGTAGCGGGGCTAACGAGCAGTACTTC. Protein sequence: CASSEGWGSGANEQYF.

The chain recombines TRBV19 with TRBJ2-2; no firm D call. In germline, CDR1 is LNHDA, CDR2 SQIVND (reference sequence). The CDR3 extends over 18 amino acids. V dropped 4 bases and J dropped 5 bases, with 23 bases sitting between them. In nucleotides, the CDR3 is TGTGCCAGTAGTAGCGGCGGCCAGGAATTTATAAAAACCGGGGAGCTGTTTTTT. It encodes CASSSGGQEFIKTGELFF.

This sequence joins TRBV6-2 or TRBV6-3 and TRBJ1-5; weak D call: TRBD1 (5 bases). There are 18 residues in the CDR3. The germline gives CDR1 MNHEY, CDR2 SVGEGT. V was pared by 2 bases and J by 0 bases, with 17 bases between. The CDR3: CASSYTHPGPNSNQPQHF. In DNA, the CDR3 is TGTGCCAGCAGTTACACCCACCCGGGACCGAATAGCAATCAGCCCCAGCATTTT.

This clonotype was seen repeatedly, ten times or more. The V call is TRBV4-1, the J call TRBJ2-7; D remains unclear. This CDR3 comprises 13 residues. Germline CDR1 reads MGHRA; CDR2 reads YSYEKL. Trimming stripped 0 bases from V and 2 bases from J, with 5 bases between. Written as DNA, the CDR3 is TGCGCCAGCAGCCAAGAGGCAACCTACGAGCAGTACTTC. As protein: CASSQEATYEQYF.

This clonotype was seen many times. The V call is TRBV7-2, the J call TRBJ2-7, with D hard to call. Germline lookup yields CDR1 SGHTA and CDR2 FQGNSA. V lost 5 bases, J lost 6 bases, and 14 bases lay in between. There are 13 residues in the CDR3. As DNA, the CDR3 is TGTGCCAGCAGCCTGGAACCACTTGGCGAGCAGTACTTC. Protein product: CASSLEPLGEQYF. Full variable domain (remainder filled in from reference TRBV7-2 and TRBJ2-7): GAGVSQSPSNKVTEKGKDVELRCDPISGHTALYWYRQSLGQGLEFLIYFQGNSAPDKSGLPSDRFSAERTGGSVSTLTIQRTQQEDSAVYLCASSLEPLGEQYFGPGTRLTVT.

The CDR3 DNA is TGTGCCAGCAGTAAATCTTATTCGGGGGGCACTGAAGCTTTCTTT. Protein: CASSKSYSGGTEAFF. The V and J genes are TRBV6-1 and TRBJ1-1, with D maybe TRBD1 (5 bases). In germline, CDR1 is MNHNS, CDR2 SASEGT. This CDR3 is built from 15 residues. V was shortened by 5 bases and J by 4 bases, with 17 bases between the two germline ends.

The chain combines TRBV29-1 with TRBJ2-7; TRBD1 is a possible D gene (7 bases). In germline, CDR1 is SQVTM, CDR2 ANQGSEA. The CDR3 has 12 residues. Trimming left V 7 bases short and J 2 bases short, with 12 bases between. This chain's CDR3 is CSAGGQTYEQYF. For the CDR3, the DNA is TGCAGCGCCGGGGGACAGACCTACGAGCAGTACTTC.

This clonotype was detected many times. The chain combines TRBV12-3 or TRBV12-4 with TRBJ2-5; 10 bases match TRBD1. The V segment lost 7 bases and the J segment 5 bases; nucleotides outside the gene matches: 4. CDR3 length: 13 residues. CDR3 loop: CASKTGGLETQYF. The CDR3 DNA is TGTGCCAGCAAGACAGGGGGCCTGGAGACCCAGTACTTC.

At least ten counts were recorded for this clonotype. This chain links TRBV6-2 or TRBV6-3 with TRBJ1-2, with 7 bases fitting TRBD1. The CDR3 loop spans 14 amino acids. The V gene end was trimmed by 2 bases and the J gene end by 4 bases; junction bases not matched to a gene: 4. The germline V gene encodes CDR1 MNHEY and CDR2 SVGEGT. CDR3 region: CASSYETGLYGYTF. CDR3 DNA: TGTGCCAGCAGTTACGAGACAGGGCTCTATGGCTACACCTTC.

The chain recombines TRBV12-3 or TRBV12-4 with TRBJ2-5; tentatively, D is TRBD1 (6 bases). V was pared by 5 bases and J by 1 base, with 11 bases between. CDR3 length equals 14 residues. CDR3 protein: CASSHTGSQETQYF. For the CDR3, the DNA is TGTGCCAGCAGTCATACAGGGTCCCAAGAGACCCAGTACTTC.